This record concerns one TCR beta chain sequence. As yet, its antigen is unknown. This sample's time point: pre-sensitization, week 0. The treatment: therapeutic diphenylcyclopropenone sensitization with weekly scalp DPC. This entry comes from a study of human T cells and chemical hapten exposure. Looking at the study overall: A 2 cm by 2 cm inner upper arm patch received 2% DPC for sensitization. Mostly female, the patients presented with alopecia areata, totalis or universalis. Regarding the study as a whole: There were significantly more large CDR3 similarity clusters among expanded TCRs than among controls. As the donors had alopecia, their immune response may differ from healthy people's.

TCRdb passed the RACE reads through MiXCR, listing each CDR3 protein once. The sample contains approximately 400,000 distinct CDR3 sequences, 5.1% of which appear only once. The origin of this receptor is a woman aged 45-65 years with alopecia areata. Some clones in this sample may be carry-over from other donors' samples. This specimen consisted of whole blood, obtained in connection with sensitization to the hapten diphenylcyclopropenone (DPC).

CDR3 amino acids: CASSLDLENTEAFF. The CDR3 nucleotides are TGTGCCAGCAGCTTGGATTTGGAGAACACTGAAGCTTTCTTT. The chain has TRBV5-4 and TRBJ1-1; unclear D gene. This CDR3 contains 14 residues. Trimming removed 0 bases from V and 1 base from J, with 7 bases in between. Germline V CDR1 and CDR2: SGHNT, YYREEE (reference sequence).